Listed below are T cell receptor beta chains from one sample, sequenced in a study of blood T cell repertoires in COVID-19. Some clones are missing from TCRdb's copy, which holds only in-frame ones; the method was immunoSEQ multiplex PCR. The sample includes about 80,000 clones, around 85% of them seen just once. Sequencing was performed on peripheral blood. The receptors were gathered from a woman older than 75 with active or convalescent COVID-19. Each CDR3 is given with its conserved first and last residue. The D gene is left open where the match is weak. Clone size is given for some rows only: seen once, a few or many times, or a class if the clone is expanded.

d_call: .
v_call: TRBV6-5
j_call: TRBJ1-6
clone_size: .
cdr3_nt: TGTGCCAGCAGTTACTCACGACAGGTCTATAATTCACCCCTCCACTTT
cdr3_aa: CASSYSRQVYNSPLHF

d_call: TRBD1
v_call: TRBV7-2
j_call: TRBJ1-1
clone_size: .
cdr3_nt: TGTGCCAGCAGCTGGGGCCAGGGGGATTGGGCTGAAGCTTTCTTT
cdr3_aa: CASSWGQGDWAEAFF

d_call: .
v_call: TRBV4-2
j_call: TRBJ2-5
clone_size: .
cdr3_nt: TGTGCCAGCAGCCAAATGGGCGCGGAGACCCAGTACTTC
cdr3_aa: CASSQMGAETQYF

d_call: .
v_call: TRBV6-5
j_call: TRBJ1-1
clone_size: .
cdr3_nt: TGTGCCAGCAGTTACTCTTCAACAGACACTGAAGCTTTCTTT
cdr3_aa: CASSYSSTDTEAFF

d_call: .
v_call: TRBV3-1/TRBV3-2
j_call: TRBJ2-7
clone_size: .
cdr3_nt: TGTGCCAGCAGCCAAGTACGGGATATCTCCTACGAGCAGTACTTC
cdr3_aa: CASSQVRDISYEQYF

d_call: .
v_call: TRBV4-3
j_call: TRBJ2-1
clone_size: .
cdr3_nt: TGCGCCAGCAGCCAAGAGGGGGGTGCGAATGAGCAGTTCTTC
cdr3_aa: CASSQEGGANEQFF

d_call: .
v_call: TRBV6-2/TRBV6-3
j_call: TRBJ2-3
clone_size: .
cdr3_nt: TGTGCCAGCAGTTACGGCAGGTTCACAGATACGCAGTATTTT
cdr3_aa: CASSYGRFTDTQYF

d_call: .
v_call: TRBV10-3
j_call: TRBJ1-6
clone_size: .
cdr3_nt: TGTGCCATCAGGGGAGAAACTAATTCACCCCTCCACTTT
cdr3_aa: CAIRGETNSPLHF

d_call: TRBD2
v_call: TRBV5-1
j_call: TRBJ2-3
clone_size: .
cdr3_nt: TGCGCCAGCAGCTTGGTGGCTGCGGGGGCAGATACGCAGTATTTT
cdr3_aa: CASSLVAAGADTQYF

d_call: TRBD1
v_call: TRBV28
j_call: TRBJ2-1
clone_size: .
cdr3_nt: TGTGCCAGCACCCGGCTAGGGGGCCTCAATGAGCAGTTCTTC
cdr3_aa: CASTRLGGLNEQFF

d_call: TRBD2
v_call: TRBV6-2/TRBV6-3
j_call: TRBJ2-1
clone_size: .
cdr3_nt: TGTGCCAGCAGTTACTCGCCTAGCGGGGACCTTGAGCAGTTCTTC
cdr3_aa: CASSYSPSGDLEQFF

d_call: TRBD1
v_call: TRBV7-9
j_call: TRBJ2-1
clone_size: .
cdr3_nt: TGTGCCACCCGACAGGGGGCTTACAATGAGCAGTTCTTC
cdr3_aa: CATRQGAYNEQFF

d_call: .
v_call: TRBV11-2
j_call: TRBJ2-6
clone_size: .
cdr3_nt: TGTGCCAGCAGCTCCCGTCCTGGGGCCAACGTCCTGACTTTC
cdr3_aa: CASSSRPGANVLTF

d_call: .
v_call: TRBV9
j_call: TRBJ1-3
clone_size: .
cdr3_nt: TGTGCCAGCAGCGCCGACAGGACCTCTGGAAACACCATATATTTT
cdr3_aa: CASSADRTSGNTIYF

d_call: TRBD2
v_call: TRBV19
j_call: TRBJ2-1
clone_size: few
cdr3_nt: TGTGCCAGTCGTCCCGGGGCGGGGAGGACCGGGAGGGGTGAGCAGTTCTTC
cdr3_aa: CASRPGAGRTGRGEQFF

d_call: TRBD1
v_call: TRBV19
j_call: TRBJ1-2
clone_size: .
cdr3_nt: TGTGCCAGTAGTACCCGACAGGGTGGCTACACCTTC
cdr3_aa: CASSTRQGGYTF

d_call: TRBD2
v_call: TRBV19
j_call: TRBJ2-1
clone_size: .
cdr3_nt: TGTGCCAGCCGAGGGAGGGCGGCTGAGCAGTTCTTC
cdr3_aa: CASRGRAAEQFF

d_call: TRBD1
v_call: TRBV18
j_call: TRBJ1-6
clone_size: .
cdr3_nt: TGTGCCAGCTCAACCGGGCAGGACAGGAATAATTCACCCCTCCACTTT
cdr3_aa: CASSTGQDRNNSPLHF

d_call: TRBD2
v_call: TRBV7-2
j_call: TRBJ2-7
clone_size: .
cdr3_nt: TGTGCCAGCAGCTTCGGACTAGCGTTCGAGCAGTACTTC
cdr3_aa: CASSFGLAFEQYF

d_call: .
v_call: TRBV5-4
j_call: TRBJ2-7
clone_size: .
cdr3_nt: TGTGCCAGCAGCTCTTATAATGTTCCCTACGAGCAGTACTTC
cdr3_aa: CASSSYNVPYEQYF

d_call: .
v_call: TRBV6-5
j_call: TRBJ1-2
clone_size: .
cdr3_nt: TGTGCCAGCAGTTTACAGGTTAACCTTAACTATGGCTACACCTTC
cdr3_aa: CASSLQVNLNYGYTF

d_call: TRBD1
v_call: TRBV4-3
j_call: TRBJ1-4
clone_size: few
cdr3_nt: TGCGCCAGCAGCCAGGGTACAGGGGTGGGTGAAAAACTGTTTTTT
cdr3_aa: CASSQGTGVGEKLFF

d_call: TRBD1
v_call: TRBV7-2
j_call: TRBJ2-7
clone_size: .
cdr3_nt: TGTGCCAGCAGCACGGGGACAGGGGGGACCTACGAGCAGTACTTC
cdr3_aa: CASSTGTGGTYEQYF

d_call: .
v_call: TRBV2
j_call: TRBJ2-2
clone_size: .
cdr3_nt: TGTGCCAGCAGTCTTCCCCCCGGGGAGCTGTTTTTT
cdr3_aa: CASSLPPGELFF

d_call: .
v_call: TRBV28
j_call: TRBJ2-1
clone_size: .
cdr3_nt: TGTGCCAGCAGCCTATACGGCAGGGCCCCGTTCTTC
cdr3_aa: CASSLYGRAPFF

d_call: TRBD1
v_call: TRBV19
j_call: TRBJ1-4
clone_size: few
cdr3_nt: TGTGCCAGTAGTATGTCGCGGGACAGCACTAATGAAAAACTGTTTTTT
cdr3_aa: CASSMSRDSTNEKLFF

d_call: TRBD2
v_call: TRBV7-2
j_call: TRBJ2-3
clone_size: .
cdr3_nt: TGTGCCAGCAGCTTAGCAGCGGGGGGCGGAGATACGCAGTATTTT
cdr3_aa: CASSLAAGGGDTQYF

d_call: .
v_call: TRBV2
j_call: TRBJ2-2
clone_size: .
cdr3_nt: TGTGCCAGCAGGCTAGGTACCGGGGAGCTGTTTTTT
cdr3_aa: CASRLGTGELFF

d_call: .
v_call: TRBV4-3
j_call: TRBJ1-2
clone_size: .
cdr3_nt: TGCGCCAGCAGCCAGAATATGGACAGCATATATGGCTACACCTTC
cdr3_aa: CASSQNMDSIYGYTF

d_call: TRBD2
v_call: TRBV5-1
j_call: TRBJ2-1
clone_size: .
cdr3_nt: TGCGCCAGCAGCCACACCGGGGGGAGCTCCTACAATGAGCAGTTCTTC
cdr3_aa: CASSHTGGSSYNEQFF

d_call: .
v_call: TRBV6-5
j_call: TRBJ2-2
clone_size: .
cdr3_nt: TGTGCCAGCAATGTACAGGGGAACACCGGGGAGCTGTTTTTT
cdr3_aa: CASNVQGNTGELFF

d_call: TRBD2
v_call: TRBV9
j_call: TRBJ2-1
clone_size: many
cdr3_nt: TGTGCCAGCAGCGGTAGCGGGGACGTCTACAATGAGCAGTTCTTC
cdr3_aa: CASSGSGDVYNEQFF

d_call: TRBD1
v_call: TRBV28
j_call: TRBJ1-2
clone_size: .
cdr3_nt: TGTGCCAGCAGTCCGGGGACAGGGGCCCCCTATGGCTACACCTTC
cdr3_aa: CASSPGTGAPYGYTF

d_call: .
v_call: TRBV30
j_call: TRBJ2-1
clone_size: .
cdr3_nt: TGTGCCTGGCGAAGGAGGGGGCGGTACAATGAGCAGTTCTTC
cdr3_aa: CAWRRRGRYNEQFF

d_call: TRBD2
v_call: TRBV6-2/TRBV6-3
j_call: TRBJ2-7
clone_size: once
cdr3_nt: TGTGCCAGCAGTTCTCCGGGACTAGCGGGACGGGAGCAGTACTTC
cdr3_aa: CASSSPGLAGREQYF

d_call: .
v_call: TRBV5-8
j_call: TRBJ2-6
clone_size: .
cdr3_nt: TGTGCCAGCAGCAACAGAATGTCCAACGTCCTGACTTTC
cdr3_aa: CASSNRMSNVLTF

d_call: .
v_call: TRBV6-2/TRBV6-3
j_call: TRBJ1-4
clone_size: .
cdr3_nt: TGTGCCAGCAGTTACGTCGGCCGGGGGACTAATGAAAAACTGTTTTTT
cdr3_aa: CASSYVGRGTNEKLFF

d_call: TRBD1
v_call: TRBV7-2
j_call: TRBJ2-3
clone_size: .
cdr3_nt: TGTGCCAGCAGCACCCGGACAGGGCCAGATACGCAGTATTTT
cdr3_aa: CASSTRTGPDTQYF

d_call: .
v_call: TRBV2
j_call: TRBJ1-4
clone_size: .
cdr3_nt: TGTGCCAGCAGTAGGGGGGAAAAACTGTTTTTT
cdr3_aa: CASSRGEKLFF

d_call: TRBD1
v_call: TRBV7-9
j_call: TRBJ1-2
clone_size: .
cdr3_nt: TGTGCCAGCAGCTTCGGACAGGGATATGGCTACACCTTC
cdr3_aa: CASSFGQGYGYTF

d_call: TRBD1
v_call: TRBV24-1
j_call: TRBJ1-2
clone_size: .
cdr3_nt: TGTGCCACCAGTGATTCAGGGGGCGTCAACTATGGCTACACCTTC
cdr3_aa: CATSDSGGVNYGYTF

d_call: .
v_call: TRBV5-1
j_call: TRBJ2-4
clone_size: .
cdr3_nt: TGCGCCAGCAGCTTGAATGGCCCCCGGGAAAGCATTCAGTACTTC
cdr3_aa: CASSLNGPRESIQYF

d_call: TRBD2
v_call: TRBV7-9
j_call: TRBJ2-5
clone_size: .
cdr3_nt: TGTGCCAGCAGCTTAGGAGGCGGTAGCGGGAGGGAAGAGACCCAGTACTTC
cdr3_aa: CASSLGGGSGREETQYF

d_call: TRBD1
v_call: TRBV2
j_call: TRBJ1-2
clone_size: .
cdr3_nt: TGTGCCAGCCGACAGGGATATGGCTACACCTTC
cdr3_aa: CASRQGYGYTF

d_call: .
v_call: TRBV5-1
j_call: TRBJ2-6
clone_size: .
cdr3_nt: TGCGCCAGCAGCCCCCAGAACTCTGGGGCCAACGTCCTGACTTTC
cdr3_aa: CASSPQNSGANVLTF

d_call: .
v_call: TRBV5-1
j_call: TRBJ2-3
clone_size: .
cdr3_nt: TGCGCCAGCAGCATAGCCGGGACTGTCACAGATACGCAGTATTTT
cdr3_aa: CASSIAGTVTDTQYF

d_call: .
v_call: TRBV5-6
j_call: TRBJ2-3
clone_size: once
cdr3_nt: TGTGCCAGCAGCTCCGCCGGTACAGGGAAGAGCACAGATACGCAGTATTTT
cdr3_aa: CASSSAGTGKSTDTQYF

d_call: .
v_call: TRBV28
j_call: TRBJ2-2
clone_size: .
cdr3_nt: TGTGCCAGCAGCGAGGCGGGGACGGCCACCGGGGAGCTGTTTTTT
cdr3_aa: CASSEAGTATGELFF

d_call: TRBD2
v_call: TRBV7-2
j_call: TRBJ2-1
clone_size: .
cdr3_nt: TGTGCCAGCAGCCCCTCGGGACTAGCGGGCGAGTTCTTC
cdr3_aa: CASSPSGLAGEFF

d_call: TRBD1
v_call: TRBV9
j_call: TRBJ1-5
clone_size: many
cdr3_nt: TGTGCCAGCGGGGGGAATCCGGGACAGGGGAGCAATCAGCCCCAGCATTTT
cdr3_aa: CASGGNPGQGSNQPQHF

d_call: TRBD2
v_call: TRBV7-9
j_call: TRBJ2-7
clone_size: .
cdr3_nt: TGTGCCAGCAGCCCACGGGGCGGGAGGGCCCAAATCTACGAGCAGTACTTC
cdr3_aa: CASSPRGGRAQIYEQYF

d_call: .
v_call: TRBV19
j_call: TRBJ2-5
clone_size: few
cdr3_nt: TGTGCCAGTAGTAGTAGGATTTTGAGCGGAGAGACCCAGTACTTC
cdr3_aa: CASSSRILSGETQYF

d_call: TRBD1
v_call: TRBV7-9
j_call: TRBJ2-5
clone_size: .
cdr3_nt: TGTGCCAGCAGCGGGACAGGAGTTATAGAGACCCAGTACTTC
cdr3_aa: CASSGTGVIETQYF